These 26 T cell receptor beta chains came from one sample sequenced in a study of T cells after somatic rescue of genetic block. Assay used: immunoSEQ multiplex PCR; TCRdb lists only in-frame clones, some missing. The sample contains under 150,000 clones, just over 90% of which appear only once. The sequenced sample consisted of peripheral blood mononuclear cells (PBMCs). The source of these receptors is a woman aged 18-29 years.

V usage is TRBV5-6 and J usage is TRBJ1-4; 8 nucleotides match TRBD1. J gave up 0 bases and V 0 bases, and 4 bases lay outside the gene matches. Germline V gene data show CDR1 as SGHDT and CDR2 as YYEEEE. This CDR3 contains 17 residues. The DNA of the CDR3 is TGTGCCAGCAGCTTGGACAGGGGGATGGCAACTAATGAAAAACTGTTTTTT. Translating it yields CASSLDRGMATNEKLFF.

This chain joins TRBV2 and TRBJ1-2, with D possibly being TRBD1 (5 bases). With 5 bases removed from V and 7 bases from J, the gap between germline ends came to 14 bases. CDR1 is SNHLY and CDR2 is FYNNEI in the germline V gene. This CDR3 contains 13 residues. CDR3 region: CASSRDGLFGYTF. CDR3 in DNA: TGTGCCAGCAGTCGGGACGGGTTGTTTGGCTACACCTTC.

The J gene is TRBJ2-5, the V gene TRBV28; 7 bases line up with TRBD2. The CDR3 is made up of 14 amino acids. Germline CDR1 is MDHEN and CDR2 is SYDVKM. J gave up 3 bases and V 8 bases, and 9 bases lay outside the gene matches. CDR3 protein: CASGPGLREETQYF. The CDR3 bases are TGTGCCAGCGGCCCGGGACTACGGGAAGAGACCCAGTACTTC. Filled out from reference TRBV28 and TRBJ2-5, the complete variable domain reads DVKVTQSSRYLVKRTGEKVFLECVQDMDHENMFWYRQDPGLGLRLIYFSYDVKMKEKGDIPEGYSVSREKKERFSLILESASTNQTSMYLCASGPGLREETQYFGPGTRLLVL.

The genes are TRBV4-3 and TRBJ1-2, with D perhaps TRBD1 (6 bases). Germline-derived CDR1 and CDR2 are LGHNA and YSLEER. This CDR3 has 13 amino acids. The V end lost 4 bases, the J end lost 2 bases, and 8 bases lay between the germline ends. The CDR3 here is CASSPTGNYGYTF. CDR3 DNA: TGCGCCAGCAGCCCCACAGGGAACTATGGCTACACCTTC.

The gene calls are TRBV11-2 and TRBJ2-1; D might be TRBD2 (6 bases). CDR3 length: 15 amino acids. V was trimmed by 5 bases and J by 1 base, leaving 12 bases between them. Germline-derived CDR1 and CDR2 are SGHAT and FQNNGV. The CDR3 sequence: CASSLEGGSYNEQFF. CDR3 DNA: TGTGCCAGCAGCCTCGAGGGAGGATCCTACAATGAGCAGTTCTTC.

The chain is built from TRBV5-4 and TRBJ2-1; TRBD2 matches at 8 bases. This CDR3 has 16 residues. J gave up 2 bases and V 0 bases, and 4 bases lay outside the gene matches. Germline loops: CDR1 SGHNT, CDR2 YYREEE (reference sequence). CDR3 residues: CASSLEAGGTYNEQFF. The CDR3 nucleotides read TGTGCCAGCAGCTTGGAGGCGGGGGGTACCTACAATGAGCAGTTCTTC.

This rearrangement joins TRBV28 to TRBJ2-1; maybe TRBD2 (6 bases). The CDR3 length is 12 residues. V was pared by 4 bases and J by 12 bases, with 13 bases between. Germline CDR1 and CDR2: MDHEN and SYDVKM. CDR3 residues: CASSSGTVRQFF. The CDR3 bases are TGTGCCAGCAGTTCCGGGACTGTACGGCAGTTCTTC. The full variable domain, completed using reference TRBV28 and TRBJ2-1, is DVKVTQSSRYLVKRTGEKVFLECVQDMDHENMFWYRQDPGLGLRLIYFSYDVKMKEKGDIPEGYSVSREKKERFSLILESASTNQTSMYLCASSSGTVRQFFGPGTRLTVL.

This chain connects TRBV20-1 to TRBJ1-1; no clear D. From germline, CDR1 is DFQATT and CDR2 SNEGSKA (reference sequence). Trimming took 2 bases from V and 3 from J, leaving 4 bases between them. The CDR3 loop spans 11 amino acids. The CDR3 spells CSARSDTEAFF. The CDR3 nucleotides are TGCAGTGCTAGATCGGACACTGAAGCTTTCTTT.

The chain couples TRBV5-8 to TRBJ2-3, with TRBD2 matching 12 bases. Germline V CDR1 and CDR2: SGHTS, YDEGEE. The CDR3 length is 16 residues. J gave up 6 bases and V 4 bases, and 9 bases lay outside the gene matches. The CDR3 loop is CASSVSMTSGGDTQYF. The DNA for the CDR3 is TGTGCCAGCAGCGTCTCCATGACTAGCGGGGGCGATACGCAGTATTTT.

The chain carries TRBV11-3 and TRBJ1-3, with 7 bases that match TRBD1. The germline V gene has CDR1 SGHNT and CDR2 YENEEA. V shed 4 bases and J 4 bases; nucleotides not matched to a gene: 7. CDR3 length: 15 amino acids. The DNA for the CDR3 is TGTGCCAGCAGCTCGATTAGAGGGGGCGGAAACACCATATATTTT. Translated, it gives CASSSIRGGGNTIYF.

The V and J genes are TRBV6-1 and TRBJ1-2, with TRBD1 as a possible D gene (5 bases). Trimming shortened V by 3 bases and J by 6 bases, and 11 bases separated the two germline ends. The CDR3 totals 13 residues. Looked up from germline, CDR1 is MNHNS and CDR2 is SASEGT. In DNA, the CDR3 is TGTGCCAGCAGTGACCGGGGGGGGAATGGCTACACCTTC. It is translated as CASSDRGGNGYTF.

This clone showed up just once. The chain has TRBV18 and TRBJ1-1; possible D gene TRBD1, 6 bases. Deletions cut 5 bases from V and 1 base from J, with 14 bases between. Germline values: CDR1 KGHSH, CDR2 LQKENI. The CDR3 is 15 residues long. CDR3 nucleotide sequence: TGTGCCAGCTCAACGGACAGCTCCTCGAACACTGAAGCTTTCTTT. Protein sequence: CASSTDSSSNTEAFF.

The genes are TRBV2 and TRBJ2-3; 9 nucleotides line up with TRBD1. Germline lookup yields CDR1 SNHLY and CDR2 FYNNEI. This CDR3 is 15 amino acids long. J was trimmed by 3 bases and V by 2 bases; bases with no gene match: 3. The DNA of the CDR3 is TGTGCCAGCAGTGAAAGGGACAGGGCTACAGATACGCAGTATTTT. Its translation: CASSERDRATDTQYF.

V is TRBV30 and J is TRBJ1-1; D ambiguous. Looked up from germline, CDR1 is GTSNPN and CDR2 is SVGIG (reference sequence). The CDR3 is made up of 15 amino acids. The germline V and J ends were trimmed by 0 bases and 4 bases, with 15 bases remaining between them. Here the CDR3 DNA reads TGTGCCTGGAGTGTACCCGAGAAATTCATCACTGAAGCTTTCTTT. It translates to CAWSVPEKFITEAFF. Full variable domain (rest looked up from reference TRBV30 and TRBJ1-1): SQTIHQWPATLVQPVGSPLSLECTVEGTSNPNLYWYRQAAGRGLQLLFYSVGIGQISSEVPQNLSASRPQDRQFILSSKKLLLSDSGFYLCAWSVPEKFITEAFFGQGTRLTVV.

This sequence joins TRBV10-3 and TRBJ2-3; D not resolved. The CDR3 is made up of 16 amino acids. Germline V gene data show CDR1 as ENHRY and CDR2 as SYGVKD. Between the trimmed V and J ends, which lost 1 base and 4 bases, there was a span of 15 bases. DNA for the CDR3: TGTGCCATCAGTGAGTATAGCAAGGGAACTGCAGATACGCAGTATTTT. Residues: CAISEYSKGTADTQYF.

The V and J genes are TRBV18 and TRBJ2-5; D gene uncertain. This CDR3 has 15 amino acids. Trimming removed 3 bases from V and 3 bases from J, with 14 bases in between. Germline-derived CDR1 and CDR2 are KGHSH and LQKENI. CDR3 coding DNA: TGTGCCAGCTCACCCCCCGCGGCGGTCGAAGAGACCCAGTACTTC. Translated, it gives CASSPPAAVEETQYF.

The chain joins TRBV2 to TRBJ2-7, with D perhaps TRBD1 (6 bases). CDR3 size: 13 residues. With 5 bases removed from V and 10 bases from J, the gap between germline ends came to 18 bases. The V gene's germline CDR1 is SNHLY and CDR2 FYNNEI. This CDR3 is CASSSDRGVLQYF. The CDR3 DNA reads TGTGCCAGCAGTTCGGACAGAGGTGTCCTACAGTACTTC.

The chain employs TRBV6-5 and TRBJ2-2; 7 bases align to TRBD1. Unmatched junction bases numbered 11, after V lost 10 bases and J lost 6 bases. The CDR3 runs to 14 residues. Germline V gene data show CDR1 as MNHEY and CDR2 as SVGAGI. CDR3 residues: CATRQGEYSGELFF. The CDR3 DNA reads as TGTGCCACCCGACAGGGAGAGTATTCCGGGGAGCTGTTTTTT.

This clone was counted a single time. This chain links TRBV10-3 with TRBJ1-1, with a tentative D call TRBD1 (6 bases). Germline loops: CDR1 ENHRY, CDR2 SYGVKD. The CDR3 totals 14 residues. V dropped 5 bases and J dropped 8 bases, with 18 bases sitting between them. The DNA for the CDR3 is TGTGCCATCAGTCTCCAGGACTGGGGGGGCGAAGCTTTCTTT. As protein: CAISLQDWGGEAFF.

The J gene is TRBJ2-5, the V gene TRBV11-2; 7 positions match TRBD2. The CDR3 has 16 amino acids. Germline V gene sequence: CDR1 SGHAT, CDR2 FQNNGV. V gave up 1 base and J gave up 5 bases; unmatched junction bases: 10. In DNA form, the CDR3 reads TGTGCCAGCAGCTTAGGTGCGGGGGATTTACTGGAGACCCAGTACTTC. It codes for CASSLGAGDLLETQYF.

V gene TRBV7-2 combines with J gene TRBJ1-6; a possible D gene is TRBD1 (6 bases). This CDR3 contains 17 residues. Germline V gene sequence: CDR1 SGHTA, CDR2 FQGNSA. Trimming left V 1 base short and J 9 bases short, with 19 bases between. The CDR3 protein is CASSLGRTVARGSPLHF. In nucleotides, the CDR3 is TGTGCCAGCAGCTTAGGGCGGACAGTTGCCAGGGGTTCACCCCTCCACTTT.

The chain couples TRBV30 to TRBJ1-5; possible D gene TRBD1, 6 bases. The CDR3 is 14 residues long. From germline, CDR1 is GTSNPN and CDR2 SVGIG (reference sequence). Trimming stripped 3 bases from V and 4 bases from J, with 13 bases between. The CDR3 is CAWRGAGANQPQHF. CDR3 in DNA: TGTGCCTGGAGGGGAGCAGGGGCTAATCAGCCCCAGCATTTT.

The chain uses TRBV6-5 and TRBJ2-7, with TRBD2 matching 7 bases. Germline CDR1 is MNHEY and CDR2 is SVGAGI. This CDR3 region has 15 residues. V was pared by 6 bases and J by 7 bases, with 15 bases of the junction left unmatched. CDR3 in amino acids: CASRLGTTSVGEQYF. DNA of the CDR3: TGTGCCAGCAGACTCGGGACTACCTCGGTGGGTGAGCAGTACTTC.

This clone was seen a single time. The CDR3 nucleotides are TGTGCCACCAGCAGAGTCCCGGCAGATACGCAGTATTTT. It encodes CATSRVPADTQYF. The chain joins TRBV15 to TRBJ2-3; D unresolved. The CDR3 has 13 amino acids. Trimming removed 1 base at V and 4 bases at J, with 6 bases between. Looked up from germline, CDR1 is LNHNV and CDR2 is YYDKDF (reference sequence).

This clone was found once. The V and J genes are TRBV4-3 and TRBJ2-3; a weak D match, TRBD2 (5 bases). Germline assignment: CDR1 LGHNA and CDR2 YSLEER. V shed 1 base and J shed 6 bases, with 14 bases lying between them. The CDR3 is 15 amino acids. The CDR3 loop reads CASSQGIGPGDTQYF. Here the CDR3 DNA reads TGCGCCAGCAGCCAAGGGATCGGGCCGGGGGATACGCAGTATTTT.

The rearrangement links TRBV7-2 to TRBJ2-1; TRBD2 matches at 7 bases. CDR3 length: 15 amino acids. Germline lookup yields CDR1 SGHTA and CDR2 FQGNSA. V lost 2 bases and J lost 4; bases outside the gene matches: 5. CDR3 amino acids: CASSLIGGRYNEQFF. In nucleotides, the CDR3 is TGTGCCAGCAGCTTAATAGGCGGGAGATACAATGAGCAGTTCTTC.